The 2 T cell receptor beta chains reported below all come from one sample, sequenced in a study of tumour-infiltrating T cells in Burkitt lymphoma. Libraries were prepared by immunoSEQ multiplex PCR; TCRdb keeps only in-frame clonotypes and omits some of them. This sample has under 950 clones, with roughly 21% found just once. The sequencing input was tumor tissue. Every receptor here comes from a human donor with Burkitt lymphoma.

CDR3 in amino acids: CASSVSQGIDTQYF. The CDR3 DNA sequence: TGTGCCAGCAGCGTGTCCCAGGGTATAGATACGCAGTATTTT. This chain joins TRBV9 and TRBJ2-3, with D possibly TRBD1 on 5 matching bases. This CDR3 is 14 amino acids long. Germline V CDR1 and CDR2: SGDLS, YYNGEE. V was trimmed by 2 bases and J by 5 bases, leaving 12 bases between them.

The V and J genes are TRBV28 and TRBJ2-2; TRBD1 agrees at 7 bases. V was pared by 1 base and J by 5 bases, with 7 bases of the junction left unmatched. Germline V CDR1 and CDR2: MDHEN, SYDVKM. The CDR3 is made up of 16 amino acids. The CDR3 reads CASSLSRDSLTGELFF. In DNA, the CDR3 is TGTGCCAGCAGTTTATCCCGGGACAGTCTGACCGGGGAGCTGTTTTTT.